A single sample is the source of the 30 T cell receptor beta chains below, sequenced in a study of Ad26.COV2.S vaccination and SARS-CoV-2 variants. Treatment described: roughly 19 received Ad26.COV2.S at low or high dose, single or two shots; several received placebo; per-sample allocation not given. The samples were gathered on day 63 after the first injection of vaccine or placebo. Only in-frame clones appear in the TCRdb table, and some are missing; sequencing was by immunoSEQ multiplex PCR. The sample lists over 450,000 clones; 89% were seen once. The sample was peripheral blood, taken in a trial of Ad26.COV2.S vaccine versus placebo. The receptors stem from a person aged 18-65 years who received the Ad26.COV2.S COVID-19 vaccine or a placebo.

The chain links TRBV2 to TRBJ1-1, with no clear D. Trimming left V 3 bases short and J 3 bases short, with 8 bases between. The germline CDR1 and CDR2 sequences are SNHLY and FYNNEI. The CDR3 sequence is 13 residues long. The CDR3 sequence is CASSEGRDTEAFF. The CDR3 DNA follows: TGTGCCAGCAGTGAGGGTAGGGACACTGAAGCTTTCTTT.

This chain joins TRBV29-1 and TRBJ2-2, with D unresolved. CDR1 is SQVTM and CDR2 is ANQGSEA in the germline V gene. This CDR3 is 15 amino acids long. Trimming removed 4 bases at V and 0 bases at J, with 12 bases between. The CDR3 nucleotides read TGCAGCGTTGCCATACGGTCCGCGAACACCGGGGAGCTGTTTTTT. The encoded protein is CSVAIRSANTGELFF.

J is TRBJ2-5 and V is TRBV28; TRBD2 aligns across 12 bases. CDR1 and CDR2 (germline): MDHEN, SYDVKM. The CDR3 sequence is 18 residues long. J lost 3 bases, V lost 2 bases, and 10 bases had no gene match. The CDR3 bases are TGTGCCAGCAGTTTAATAACCCCGGCTAGCGGGAGGGAAGAGACCCAGTACTTC. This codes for CASSLITPASGREETQYF.

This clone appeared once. The CDR3 here is CASSFRQGNTEAFF. DNA of the CDR3: TGCGCCAGCAGCTTCCGACAGGGGAACACTGAAGCTTTCTTT. The chain carries TRBV5-1 and TRBJ1-1; 7 nucleotides align to TRBD1. CDR3 length: 14 residues. CDR1 is SGHRS, CDR2 YFSETQ, per germline. Losses at the gene ends were 2 bases for V and 1 base for J; bases not matched to a gene: 2.

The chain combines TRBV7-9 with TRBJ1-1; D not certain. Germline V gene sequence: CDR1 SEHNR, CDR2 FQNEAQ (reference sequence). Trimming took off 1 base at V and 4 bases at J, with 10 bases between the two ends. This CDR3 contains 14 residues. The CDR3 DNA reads TGTGCCAGCAGCTTAGTGGGTATGGGCACTGAAGCTTTCTTT. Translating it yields CASSLVGMGTEAFF. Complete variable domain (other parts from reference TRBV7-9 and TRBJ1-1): DTGVSQNPRHKITKRGQNVTFRCDPISEHNRLYWYRQTLGQGPEFLTYFQNEAQLEKSRLLSDRFSAERPKGSFSTLEIQRTEQGDSAMYLCASSLVGMGTEAFFGQGTRLTVV.

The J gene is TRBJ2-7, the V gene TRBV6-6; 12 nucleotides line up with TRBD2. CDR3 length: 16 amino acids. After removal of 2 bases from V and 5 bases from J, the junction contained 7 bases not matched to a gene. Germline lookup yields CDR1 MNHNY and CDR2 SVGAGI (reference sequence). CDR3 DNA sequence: TGTGCCAGCAGTTACCAGCTAGCGGGGGGGCCCCACGAGCAGTACTTC. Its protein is CASSYQLAGGPHEQYF.

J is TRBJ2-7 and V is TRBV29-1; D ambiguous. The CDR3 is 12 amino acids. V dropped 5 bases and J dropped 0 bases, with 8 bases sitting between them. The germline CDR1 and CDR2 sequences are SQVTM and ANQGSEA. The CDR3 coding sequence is TGCAGCGTTCGGCCTAGCTCCTACGAGCAGTACTTC. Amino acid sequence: CSVRPSSYEQYF.

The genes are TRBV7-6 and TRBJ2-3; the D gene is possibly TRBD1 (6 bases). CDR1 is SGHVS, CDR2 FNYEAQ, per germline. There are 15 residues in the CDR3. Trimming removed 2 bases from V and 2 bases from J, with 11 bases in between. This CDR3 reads CASSLTGYFTDTQYF. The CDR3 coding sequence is TGTGCCAGCAGCTTAACAGGGTACTTCACAGATACGCAGTATTTT.

The CDR3 sequence: CASSAEQGANSPLHF. CDR3 DNA sequence: TGCGCCAGCAGCGCAGAACAGGGAGCGAATTCACCCCTCCACTTT. The V gene is TRBV5-1, the J gene TRBJ1-6; TRBD1 is a possible D gene (6 bases). The CDR3 totals 15 residues. Germline V gene lookup returns CDR1 SGHRS and CDR2 YFSETQ. Trimming removed 4 bases from V and 7 bases from J, with 15 bases in between.

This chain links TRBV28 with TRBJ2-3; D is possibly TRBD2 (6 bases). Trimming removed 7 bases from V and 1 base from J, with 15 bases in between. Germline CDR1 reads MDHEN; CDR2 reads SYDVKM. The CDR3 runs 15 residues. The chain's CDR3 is CASIPRGGGTDTQYF. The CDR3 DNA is TGTGCCAGCATCCCTAGAGGCGGGGGCACAGATACGCAGTATTTT. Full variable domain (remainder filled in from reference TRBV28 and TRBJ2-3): DVKVTQSSRYLVKRTGEKVFLECVQDMDHENMFWYRQDPGLGLRLIYFSYDVKMKEKGDIPEGYSVSREKKERFSLILESASTNQTSMYLCASIPRGGGTDTQYFGPGTRLTVL.

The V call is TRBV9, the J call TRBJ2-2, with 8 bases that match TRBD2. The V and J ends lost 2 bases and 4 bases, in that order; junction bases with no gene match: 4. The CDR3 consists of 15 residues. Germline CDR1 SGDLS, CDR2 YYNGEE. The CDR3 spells CASSVSGVVTGELFF. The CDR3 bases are TGTGCCAGCAGCGTTAGCGGGGTGGTCACCGGGGAGCTGTTTTTT.

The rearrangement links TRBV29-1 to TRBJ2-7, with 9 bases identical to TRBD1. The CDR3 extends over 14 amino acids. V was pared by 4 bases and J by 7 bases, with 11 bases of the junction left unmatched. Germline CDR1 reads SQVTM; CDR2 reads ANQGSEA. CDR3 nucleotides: TGCAGCGTTGGCCAGACAGGGGGGATGAGGGAGCAGTACTTC. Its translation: CSVGQTGGMREQYF.

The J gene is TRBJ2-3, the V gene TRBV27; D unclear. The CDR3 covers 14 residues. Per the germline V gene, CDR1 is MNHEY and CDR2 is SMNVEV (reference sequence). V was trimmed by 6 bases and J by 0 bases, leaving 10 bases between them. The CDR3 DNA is TGTGCCAGCAGCCCGCGGTATAGCACAGATACGCAGTATTTT. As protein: CASSPRYSTDTQYF.

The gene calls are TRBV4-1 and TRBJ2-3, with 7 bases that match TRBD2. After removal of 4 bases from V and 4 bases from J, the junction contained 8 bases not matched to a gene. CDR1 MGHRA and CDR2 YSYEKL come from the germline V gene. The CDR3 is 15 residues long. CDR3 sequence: CASSLGTTVPDTQYF. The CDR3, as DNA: TGCGCCAGCAGCCTCGGGACTACGGTCCCAGATACGCAGTATTTT.

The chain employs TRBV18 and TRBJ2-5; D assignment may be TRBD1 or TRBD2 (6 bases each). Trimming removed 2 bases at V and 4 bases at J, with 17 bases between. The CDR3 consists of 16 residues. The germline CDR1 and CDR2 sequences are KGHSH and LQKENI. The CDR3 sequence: CASSPRGAGVRETQYF. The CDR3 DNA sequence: TGTGCCAGCTCACCAAGGGGGGCAGGGGTTCGAGAGACCCAGTACTTC.

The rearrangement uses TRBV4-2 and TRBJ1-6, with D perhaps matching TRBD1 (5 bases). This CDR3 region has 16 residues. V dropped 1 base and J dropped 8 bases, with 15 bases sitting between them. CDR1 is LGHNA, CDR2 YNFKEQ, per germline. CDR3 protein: CASSQGEGPMDSPLHF. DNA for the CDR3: TGTGCCAGCAGCCAAGGCGAGGGGCCGATGGATTCACCCCTCCACTTT.

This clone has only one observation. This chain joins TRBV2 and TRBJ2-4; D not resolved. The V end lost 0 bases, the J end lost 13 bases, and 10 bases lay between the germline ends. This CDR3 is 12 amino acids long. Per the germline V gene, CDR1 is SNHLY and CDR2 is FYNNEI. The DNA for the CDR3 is TGTGCCAGCAGTGAAGCTTTCACGAACCAGTACTTC. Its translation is CASSEAFTNQYF.

The CDR3, as DNA: TGTGCCTGGAGTGTTGATGATTTCTATGGCTACACCTTC. This encodes CAWSVDDFYGYTF. The chain recombines TRBV30 with TRBJ1-2; D uncertain. Germline loops: CDR1 GTSNPN, CDR2 SVGIG (reference sequence). Trimming removed 0 bases from V and 4 bases from J, with 9 bases in between. The CDR3 sequence is 13 residues long.

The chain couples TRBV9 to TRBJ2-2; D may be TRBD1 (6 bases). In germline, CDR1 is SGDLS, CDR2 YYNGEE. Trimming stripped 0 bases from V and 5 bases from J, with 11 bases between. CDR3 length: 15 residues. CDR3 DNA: TGTGCCAGCAGCGTAGCTCAGGGGCGGACCGGGGAGCTGTTTTTT. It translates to CASSVAQGRTGELFF.

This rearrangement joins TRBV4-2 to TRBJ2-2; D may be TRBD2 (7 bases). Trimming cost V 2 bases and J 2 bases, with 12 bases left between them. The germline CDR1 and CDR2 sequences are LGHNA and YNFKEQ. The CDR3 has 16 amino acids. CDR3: CASSQTGTTNTGELFF. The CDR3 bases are TGTGCCAGCAGCCAAACAGGGACTACCAACACCGGGGAGCTGTTTTTT.

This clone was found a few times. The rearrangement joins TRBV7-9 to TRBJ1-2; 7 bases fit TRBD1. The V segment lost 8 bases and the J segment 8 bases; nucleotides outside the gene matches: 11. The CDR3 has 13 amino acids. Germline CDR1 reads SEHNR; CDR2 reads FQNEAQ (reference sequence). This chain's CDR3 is CASRTGAIGGYTF. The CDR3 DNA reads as TGTGCCAGCCGGACAGGCGCAATCGGAGGCTACACCTTC.

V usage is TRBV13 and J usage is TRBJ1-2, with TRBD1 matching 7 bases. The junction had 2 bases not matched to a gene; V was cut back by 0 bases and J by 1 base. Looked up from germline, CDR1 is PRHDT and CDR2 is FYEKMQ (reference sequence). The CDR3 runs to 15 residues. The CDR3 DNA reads TGTGCCAGCAGCTTAGGTGGACAGGTTAACTATGGCTACACCTTC. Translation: CASSLGGQVNYGYTF.

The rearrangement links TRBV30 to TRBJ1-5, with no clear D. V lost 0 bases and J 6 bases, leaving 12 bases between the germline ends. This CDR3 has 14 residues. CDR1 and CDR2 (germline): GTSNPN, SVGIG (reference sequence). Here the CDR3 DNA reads TGTGCCTGGAGTGTACTCTCGGAATCTCAGCCCCAGCATTTT. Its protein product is CAWSVLSESQPQHF.

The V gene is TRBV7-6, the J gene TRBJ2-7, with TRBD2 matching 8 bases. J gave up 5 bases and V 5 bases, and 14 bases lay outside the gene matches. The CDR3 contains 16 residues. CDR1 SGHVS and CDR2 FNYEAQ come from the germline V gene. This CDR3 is CASSPSPGTRRDEQYF. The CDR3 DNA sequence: TGTGCCAGCAGCCCATCCCCCGGGACTAGAAGGGACGAGCAGTACTTC.

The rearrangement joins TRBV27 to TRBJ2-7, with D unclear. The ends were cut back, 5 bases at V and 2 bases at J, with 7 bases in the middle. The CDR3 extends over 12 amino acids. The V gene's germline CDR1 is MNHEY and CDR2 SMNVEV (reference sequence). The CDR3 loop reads CASSPNPYEQYF. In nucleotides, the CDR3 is TGTGCCAGCAGTCCGAATCCCTACGAGCAGTACTTC.

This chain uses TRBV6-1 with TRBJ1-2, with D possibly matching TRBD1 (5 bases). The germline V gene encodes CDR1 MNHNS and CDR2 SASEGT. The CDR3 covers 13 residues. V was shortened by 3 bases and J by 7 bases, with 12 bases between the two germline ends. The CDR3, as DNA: TGTGCCAGCAGTGACCTACGTGGGGCTGGCTACACCTTC. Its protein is CASSDLRGAGYTF.

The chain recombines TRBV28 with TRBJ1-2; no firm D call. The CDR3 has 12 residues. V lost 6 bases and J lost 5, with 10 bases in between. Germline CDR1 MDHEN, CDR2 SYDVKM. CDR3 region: CASSGLSYGYTF. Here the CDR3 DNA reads TGTGCCAGCAGCGGACTCAGTTATGGCTACACCTTC.

The CDR3 sequence: CASRTQGVNYGYTF. The CDR3 region has the DNA TGTGCCAGCAGGACACAGGGGGTCAACTATGGCTACACCTTC. The V call is TRBV6-6, the J call TRBJ1-2; TRBD1 aligns across 8 bases. The CDR3 covers 14 residues. Unmatched junction bases numbered 5, after V lost 6 bases and J lost 2 bases. Germline V gene data show CDR1 as MNHNY and CDR2 as SVGAGI (reference sequence).

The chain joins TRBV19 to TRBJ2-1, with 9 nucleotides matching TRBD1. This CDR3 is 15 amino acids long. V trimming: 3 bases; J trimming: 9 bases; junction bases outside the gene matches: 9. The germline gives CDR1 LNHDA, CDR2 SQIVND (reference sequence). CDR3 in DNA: TGTGCCAGTAGTATCGGGACAGGGCTTGATATTGAGCAGTTCTTC. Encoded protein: CASSIGTGLDIEQFF.

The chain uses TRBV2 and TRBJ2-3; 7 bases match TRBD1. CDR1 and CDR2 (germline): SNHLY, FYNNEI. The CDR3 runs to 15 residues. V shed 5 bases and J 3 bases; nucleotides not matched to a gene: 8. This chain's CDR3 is CASSTRGIGTDTQYF. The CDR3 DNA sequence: TGTGCCAGCAGTACCAGGGGGATCGGTACAGATACGCAGTATTTT.